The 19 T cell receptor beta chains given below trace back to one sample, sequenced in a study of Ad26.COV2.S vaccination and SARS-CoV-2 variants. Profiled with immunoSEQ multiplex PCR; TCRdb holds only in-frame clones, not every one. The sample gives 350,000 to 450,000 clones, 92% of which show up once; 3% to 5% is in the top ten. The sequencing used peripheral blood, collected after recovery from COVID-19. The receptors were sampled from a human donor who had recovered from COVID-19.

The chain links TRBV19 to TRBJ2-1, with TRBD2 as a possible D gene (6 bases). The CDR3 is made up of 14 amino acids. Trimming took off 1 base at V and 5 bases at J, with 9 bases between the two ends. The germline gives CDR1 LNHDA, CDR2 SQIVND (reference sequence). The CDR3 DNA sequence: TGTGCCAGTAGTATAGCGGGGGTCAACAATGAGCAGTTCTTC. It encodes CASSIAGVNNEQFF.

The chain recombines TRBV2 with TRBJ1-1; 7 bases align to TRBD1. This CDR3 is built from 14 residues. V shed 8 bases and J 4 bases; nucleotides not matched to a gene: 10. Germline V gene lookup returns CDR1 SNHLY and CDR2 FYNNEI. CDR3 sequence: CASFDREAVTEAFF. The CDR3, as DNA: TGTGCCAGCTTCGACAGGGAAGCGGTCACTGAAGCTTTCTTT.

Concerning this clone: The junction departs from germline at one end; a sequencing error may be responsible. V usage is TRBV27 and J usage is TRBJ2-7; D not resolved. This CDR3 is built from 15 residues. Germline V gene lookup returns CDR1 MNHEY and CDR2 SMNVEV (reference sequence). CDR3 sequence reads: CASSLSPSSSHEQYF. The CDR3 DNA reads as TGTGCCAGCAGTTTATCTCCCTCCAGCTCCCACGAGCAGTACTTC.

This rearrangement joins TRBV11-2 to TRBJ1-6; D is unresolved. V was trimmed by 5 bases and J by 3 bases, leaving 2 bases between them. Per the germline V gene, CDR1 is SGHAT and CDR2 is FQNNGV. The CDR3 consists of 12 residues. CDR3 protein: CASSLYNSPLHF. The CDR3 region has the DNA TGTGCCAGCAGCCTCTATAATTCACCCCTCCACTTT.

The CDR3 coding sequence is TGTGCCAGTAGTATCTCGCTCTATGGGGAAAACTATGGCTACACCTTC. Residues: CASSISLYGENYGYTF. This chain links TRBV19 with TRBJ1-2; D is ambiguous. The V and J ends lost 3 bases and 2 bases respectively, with 16 bases between them. Germline V gives CDR1 LNHDA, CDR2 SQIVND (reference sequence). CDR3 length: 16 residues.

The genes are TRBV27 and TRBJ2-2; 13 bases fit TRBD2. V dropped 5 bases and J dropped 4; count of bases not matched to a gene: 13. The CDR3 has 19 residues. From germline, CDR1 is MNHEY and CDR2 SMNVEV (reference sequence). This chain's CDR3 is CASSPLLGLAGWGTGELFF. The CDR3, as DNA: TGTGCCAGCAGTCCACTTTTGGGACTAGCGGGGTGGGGCACCGGGGAGCTGTTTTTT.

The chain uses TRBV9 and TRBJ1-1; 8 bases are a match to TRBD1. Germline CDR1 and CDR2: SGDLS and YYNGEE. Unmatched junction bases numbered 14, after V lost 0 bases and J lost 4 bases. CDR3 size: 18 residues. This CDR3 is CASSVGAGGAGGGTEAFF. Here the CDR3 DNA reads TGTGCCAGCAGCGTAGGAGCAGGGGGCGCCGGGGGTGGCACTGAAGCTTTCTTT. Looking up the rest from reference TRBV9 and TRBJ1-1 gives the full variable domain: DSGVTQTPKHLITATGQRVTLRCSPRSGDLSVYWYQQSLDQGLQFLIQYYNGEERAKGNILERFSAQQFPDLHSELNLSSLELGDSALYFCASSVGAGGAGGGTEAFFGQGTRLTVV.

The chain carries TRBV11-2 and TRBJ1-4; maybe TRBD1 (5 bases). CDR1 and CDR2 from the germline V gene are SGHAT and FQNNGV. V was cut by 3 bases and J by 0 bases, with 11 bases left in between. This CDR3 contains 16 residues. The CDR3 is CASSLRDSATNEKLFF. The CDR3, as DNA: TGTGCCAGCAGCTTGAGGGACTCCGCAACTAATGAAAAACTGTTTTTT.

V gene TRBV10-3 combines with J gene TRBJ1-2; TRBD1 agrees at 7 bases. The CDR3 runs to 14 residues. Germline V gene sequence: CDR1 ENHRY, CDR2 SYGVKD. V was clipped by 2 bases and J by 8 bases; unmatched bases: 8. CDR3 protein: CAISETDRVDGYTF. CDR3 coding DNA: TGTGCCATCAGTGAGACAGACAGGGTGGACGGCTACACCTTC.

The CDR3 is CASSPGQGKLLEQFF. CDR3 in DNA: TGTGCCAGCAGCCCCGGACAGGGAAAACTGTTAGAGCAGTTCTTC. The rearrangement links TRBV6-5 to TRBJ2-1; 8 positions agree with TRBD1. The CDR3 covers 15 residues. The germline V gene has CDR1 MNHEY and CDR2 SVGAGI. V shed 6 bases, J shed 10 bases, and the junction held 14 bases outside the gene matches.

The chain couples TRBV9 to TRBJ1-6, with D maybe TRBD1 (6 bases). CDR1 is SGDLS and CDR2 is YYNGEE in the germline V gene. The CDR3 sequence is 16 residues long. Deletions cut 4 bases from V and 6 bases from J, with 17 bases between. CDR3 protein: CASSPTQGPPNSPLHF. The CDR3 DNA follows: TGTGCCAGCAGCCCGACACAGGGTCCACCTAATTCACCCCTCCACTTT.

The CDR3 coding sequence is TGTGCCAGCAGTTTATCCAGATCGAACACCGGGGAGCTGTTTTTT. Its translation is CASSLSRSNTGELFF. The chain recombines TRBV27 with TRBJ2-2; D gene unclear. V shed 0 bases and J shed 0 bases, with 5 bases lying between them. Per germline, CDR1 MNHEY and CDR2 SMNVEV (reference sequence). The CDR3 covers 15 residues.

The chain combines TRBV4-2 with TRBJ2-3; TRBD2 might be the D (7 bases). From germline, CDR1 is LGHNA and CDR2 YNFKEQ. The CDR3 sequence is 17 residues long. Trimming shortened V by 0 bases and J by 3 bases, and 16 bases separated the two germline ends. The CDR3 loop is CASSQDRVGGPTDTQYF. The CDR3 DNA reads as TGTGCCAGCAGCCAAGATCGGGTGGGGGGGCCGACAGATACGCAGTATTTT.

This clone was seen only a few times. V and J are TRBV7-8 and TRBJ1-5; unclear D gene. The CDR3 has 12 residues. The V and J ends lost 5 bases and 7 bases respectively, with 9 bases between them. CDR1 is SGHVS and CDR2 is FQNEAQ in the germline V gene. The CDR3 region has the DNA TGTGCCAGCAGCGTGGAACGGCAGCCCCAGCATTTT. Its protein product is CASSVERQPQHF.

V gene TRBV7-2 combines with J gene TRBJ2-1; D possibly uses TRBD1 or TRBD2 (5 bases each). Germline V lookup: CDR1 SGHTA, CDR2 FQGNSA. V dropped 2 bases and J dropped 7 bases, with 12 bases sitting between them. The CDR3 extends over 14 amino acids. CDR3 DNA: TGTGCCAGCAGCTTATGGGACCTATCGAATGAGCAGTTCTTC. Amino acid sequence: CASSLWDLSNEQFF.

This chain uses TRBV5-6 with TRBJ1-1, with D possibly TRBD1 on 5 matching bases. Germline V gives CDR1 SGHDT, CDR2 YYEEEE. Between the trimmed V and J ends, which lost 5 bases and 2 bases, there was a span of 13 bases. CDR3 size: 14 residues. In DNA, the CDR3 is TGTGCCAGCAGGGTCCGGAGGGGAAACACTGAAGCTTTCTTT. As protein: CASRVRRGNTEAFF.

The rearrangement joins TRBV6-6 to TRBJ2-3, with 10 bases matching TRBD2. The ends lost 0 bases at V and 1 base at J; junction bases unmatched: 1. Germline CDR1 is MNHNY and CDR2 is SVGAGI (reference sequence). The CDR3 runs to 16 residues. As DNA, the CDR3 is TGTGCCAGCAGTTACTCGAGCGGGGGGGGCACAGATACGCAGTATTTT. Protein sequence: CASSYSSGGGTDTQYF.

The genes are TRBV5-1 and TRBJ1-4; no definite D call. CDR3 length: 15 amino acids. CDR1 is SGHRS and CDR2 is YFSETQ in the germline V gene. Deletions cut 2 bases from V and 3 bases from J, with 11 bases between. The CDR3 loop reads CASSFYGGPNEKLFF. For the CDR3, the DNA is TGCGCCAGCAGCTTTTATGGCGGCCCTAATGAAAAACTGTTTTTT.

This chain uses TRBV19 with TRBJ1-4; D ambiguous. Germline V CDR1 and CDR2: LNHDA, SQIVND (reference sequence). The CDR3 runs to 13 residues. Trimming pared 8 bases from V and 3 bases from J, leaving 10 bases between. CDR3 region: CASLPRSNEKLFF. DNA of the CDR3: TGTGCCAGTCTACCGCGATCTAATGAAAAACTGTTTTTT. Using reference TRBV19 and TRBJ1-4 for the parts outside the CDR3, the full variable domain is DGGITQSPKYLFRKEGQNVTLSCEQNLNHDAMYWYRQDPGQGLRLIYYSQIVNDFQKGDIAEGYSVSREKKESFPLTVTSAQKNPTAFYLCASLPRSNEKLFFGSGTQLSVL.